This paragraph reports one T cell receptor (beta chain). No cognate antigen has been identified for it. Base qualities are not provided; no much larger clone lies one nucleotide away. The donors were healthy, HIV-negative adults who had no recently reported acute infections or vaccinations. Every donor was a Caucasian adult living in Nashville, Tennessee, USA. CD4+ T cells were enriched through magnetic negative selection, after which naive cells were positively selected on CD45RA and the remaining negative fraction served as the memory subset. Blood was obtained by leukapheresis, after which PBMCs were separated by Ficoll-Histopaque density gradient centrifugation and cryopreserved in liquid nitrogen vapor phase. Purity and quantity of every magnetically sorted T cell population were checked by analytical flow cytometry. Genomic DNA was isolated from every sorted fraction and measured by UV absorbance on a Nanodrop 2000c.

This sample was taken from a study of shared clonotypes between healthy human individuals (dated by TCRdb to the early 2020s). Study-level background: The cohort included three men and a couple of women between 18 and 49 years of age. To estimate repertoire size and how much clonotype sharing occurs between individuals, the study deeply sequenced the blood TCR repertoires of five healthy adults. For each donor, CD4 naive and CD4 memory were each given three plates, CD8 naive was given two plates, and CD8 memory was given one plate. Leukapheresis yielded between about 0.94 and 9 billion PBMCs per donor. To increase sequencing depth and limit assay-specific biases, different laboratories used diverse techniques to prepare libraries and sequence TCR repertoires.

TCR CDR3 regions were amplified from genomic DNA by multiplex PCR using the deep immunoSEQ assay. Genomic DNA extracted from each cell subset was distributed evenly over all wells of several immunoSEQ 96-well plates, and each plate served as one replicate. For sorted subsets, roughly 0.2 ug genomic DNA, equal to tens of thousands of T cell genomes, was loaded into each replicate PCR. Purified libraries were quantified with a Qubit 3.0 fluorometer, sized on a Bioanalyzer 2100, and re-quantified with the KAPA Library Quantification kit. Every immunoSEQ 96-well plate was sequenced on a dedicated single-read 150-cycle Illumina NextSeq 550 flow cell. As for the authors' bioinformatics: Because the immunoSEQ output held only junctional sequences and lacked quality scores, the filtering could not match the filtering applied to full-length reads. To assign V/J genes and CDR3, sequences were annotated against IMGT germline references using PyIR, a Python wrapper for IgBLAST v1.9. Reads were filtered out if the reads had weak V/J assignments (E-value above 1e-6), no CDR3, stop codons, out-of-frame junctions, or ambiguous translated residues. V3J clonotypes were defined by identical inferred V gene, J gene, and CDR3 amino acid sequence. Percentage overlap between repertoires was calculated by dividing the number of shared unique clonotypes by the size of the smaller repertoire. Repertoire richness was assessed with RTK rarefaction, the Chao1 estimator, and Recon v2.1 estimates of unobserved clonotypes. Generation probabilities for all TCRbeta clonotypes obtained by the gDNA method from four donors were computed using OLGA. The table was pulled from immuneACCESS by TCRdb, which kept in-frame rearrangements only. Such tables lose some clones; where checked, under half of the loss comes from unresolved V genes, and the rest has no known cause. The D gene and trimming were derived from the DNA, and the V and J assignments and clone size from that table. In this sample the table shows approximately 530,000 clones, 95% to 97% of which occur a single time. The biggest ten clones account for 0.05% to 0.08% of the sample.

General findings and caveats noted by the study authors: Naive subsets generally had larger estimated clonotype richness than memory subsets did. Incomplete sequencing was indicated by rarefaction of sorted-subset datasets, despite the large sequencing depth. Pairwise subsampling led to the expectation that sequencing depth would affect the degree of clonotype sharing among donors. Across four donors, roughly 5.4% of naive CD4, approximately 3.6% of naive CD8, 2% to 2.5% of memory CD4, and 0.4% of memory CD8 clonotypes were shared. Because the study included only a small number of donors, the genetic and exposure-history diversity represented was limited. Sampling was limited to blood, and TCR repertoires in tissue likely differ from TCR repertoires in blood. Higher generation probabilities were observed for clonotypes shared by all four sorted-subset donors than for non-shared clonotypes.

Here V drops 6 bases and J drops 4 bases, and the junction holds 9 bases not matched to any gene. Based on the germline V gene (reference sequence), the CDR1 and CDR2 sequences are LNHDA and SQIVND. Its CDR3 holds 16 amino acids, cysteine through phenylalanine. Only CDR3 DNA is held: 48 bases, read in frame from base 1. The TCR comes from a woman aged 30 to 39 in good health. Input material: naive CD4+ T cells sorted from blood. The cell subset or site label on this specimen signifies: CD45RA+ positively selected. The rearranged segments are TRBV19 and TRBJ2-7; 13 nucleotides in the junction match TRBD2. The DNA is as follows: TGTGCCAGTAGCCATAGGACTAGCGGGAGCGGGTACGAGCAGTACTTC. Translated, it reads CASSHRTSGSGYEQYF.